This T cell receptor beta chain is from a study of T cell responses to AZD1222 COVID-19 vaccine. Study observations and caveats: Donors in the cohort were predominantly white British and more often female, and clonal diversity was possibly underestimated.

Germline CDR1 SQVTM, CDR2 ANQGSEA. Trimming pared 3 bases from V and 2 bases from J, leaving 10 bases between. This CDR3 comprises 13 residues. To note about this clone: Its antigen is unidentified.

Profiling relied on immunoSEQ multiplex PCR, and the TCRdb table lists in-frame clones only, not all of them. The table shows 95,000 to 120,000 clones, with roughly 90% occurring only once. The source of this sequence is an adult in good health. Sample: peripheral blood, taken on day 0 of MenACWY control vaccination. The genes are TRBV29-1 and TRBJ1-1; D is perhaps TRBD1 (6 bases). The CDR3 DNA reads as TGCAGCGTTGACGACAGGAAAAACACTGAAGCTTTCTTT. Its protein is CSVDDRKNTEAFF.